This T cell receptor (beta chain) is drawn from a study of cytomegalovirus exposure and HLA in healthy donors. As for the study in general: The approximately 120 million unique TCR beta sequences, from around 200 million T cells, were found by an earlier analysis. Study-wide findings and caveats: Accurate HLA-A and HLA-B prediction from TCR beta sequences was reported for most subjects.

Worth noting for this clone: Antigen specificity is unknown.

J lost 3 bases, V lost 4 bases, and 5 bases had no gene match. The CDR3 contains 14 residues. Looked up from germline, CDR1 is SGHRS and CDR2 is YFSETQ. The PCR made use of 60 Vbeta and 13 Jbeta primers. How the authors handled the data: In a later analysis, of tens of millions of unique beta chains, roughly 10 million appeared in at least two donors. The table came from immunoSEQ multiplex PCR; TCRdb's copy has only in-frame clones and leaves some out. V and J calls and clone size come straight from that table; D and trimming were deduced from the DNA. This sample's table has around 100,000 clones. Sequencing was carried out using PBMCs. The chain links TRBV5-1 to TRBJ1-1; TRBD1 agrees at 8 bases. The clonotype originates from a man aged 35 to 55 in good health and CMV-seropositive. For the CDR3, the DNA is TGCGCCAGCAGCCTTGGACAGGGCTACACTGAAGCTTTCTTT. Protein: CASSLGQGYTEAFF.